One sample yielded the 24 T cell receptor beta chains listed below, sequenced in a study of CXCR3-negative and CXCR3-positive naive CD8 T cells. Study conclusions and caveats: Greater hydrophobicity was found in TRB CDR3s of CXCR3-positive naive cells than of CXCR3-negative naive cells.

Their antigen targets remain unknown. 5' RACE with UMI labels generated the TRB cDNA libraries. TCRdb re-called the 5' RACE reads and shows each CDR3 protein once, DNA omitted. This table lists around 130,000 distinct CDR3 sequences. The sample taken for sequencing was naive CXCR3+ CD8+ T cells from blood. The subset here: CD45RO-CCR7+CD27+CD95- naive CD8+ T cells expressing CXCR3 (TNR3+). The receptor set was obtained from a human donor in good health. Some clones in this sample may be carry-over from other donors' samples.

V is TRBV24-1 and J is TRBJ1-5; the D call from TCRdb, TRBD1, cannot be confirmed without DNA. Germline V lookup: CDR1 KGHDR, CDR2 SFDVKD. The CDR3 consists of 12 residues. The CDR3 loop is CATSDATGDQHF.

This chain uses TRBV4-1 with TRBJ1-2; TCRdb selects TRBD1, and the lack of DNA leaves this call unchecked. CDR1 MGHRA and CDR2 YSYEKL come from the germline V gene. This CDR3 spans 15 amino acids. CDR3 sequence reads: CASSQDDGTAYGYTF.

The chain recombines TRBV5-1 with TRBJ2-7; absent DNA, TCRdb's TRBD2 call cannot be checked. The CDR3 is made up of 16 amino acids. The germline CDR1 and CDR2 sequences are SGHRS and YFSETQ. CDR3: CASSLDLSGRRDEQYF.

The chain employs TRBV28 and TRBJ1-1; TCRdb reports TRBD1, a call that lacks DNA to check it against. The germline V gene encodes CDR1 MDHEN and CDR2 SYDVKM. The CDR3 length is 13 residues. CDR3: CASSQPTGSVAFF.

The V gene is TRBV5-1, the J gene TRBJ2-1. This CDR3 has 14 amino acids. CDR1 is SGHRS and CDR2 is YFSETQ in the germline V gene. The chain's CDR3 is CASSLPASYNEQFF. The entire variable domain, with the rest obtained from reference TRBV5-1 and TRBJ2-1, is as follows: KAGVTQTPRYLIKTRGQQVTLSCSPISGHRSVSWYQQTPGQGLQFLFEYFSETQRNKGNFPGRFSGRQFSNSRSEMNVSTLELGDSALYLCASSLPASYNEQFFGPGTRLTVL.

V usage is TRBV7-7 and J usage is TRBJ2-5. CDR3 length equals 13 residues. Germline lookup yields CDR1 SSHAT and CDR2 FNYEAQ (reference sequence). The CDR3 loop reads CASSYSLIETQYF.

The chain links TRBV7-9 to TRBJ1-2; as DNA is missing, the TRBD1 call by TCRdb cannot be tested. This CDR3 has 15 amino acids. CDR1 and CDR2 (germline): SEHNR, FQNEAQ (reference sequence). The CDR3 loop reads CASSLEAGSGYGYTF.

The CDR3 is CAWSAGTSGRPGEQYF. The rearrangement joins TRBV30 to TRBJ2-7; TCRdb's assignment of TRBD2 cannot be checked, as there is no DNA. The CDR3 sequence is 16 residues long. Germline loops: CDR1 GTSNPN, CDR2 SVGIG (reference sequence).

The chain uses TRBV2 and TRBJ2-7. Germline values: CDR1 SNHLY, CDR2 FYNNEI. The CDR3 is made up of 13 amino acids. This CDR3 reads CASSENSRWEQYF.

J is TRBJ2-7 and V is TRBV3-1. The CDR3 covers 15 residues. Germline V gene sequence: CDR1 LGHDT, CDR2 YNNKEL (reference sequence). The CDR3 spells CASSLSIGGPYEQYF.

The chain uses TRBV7-9 and TRBJ1-2; the D gene TCRdb calls, TRBD1, cannot be checked with no DNA. This CDR3 has 17 residues. The germline gives CDR1 SEHNR, CDR2 FQNEAQ (reference sequence). The CDR3 sequence is CASSSKPDPDNNYGYTF.

The chain combines TRBV23-1 with TRBJ1-3; TCRdb indicates TRBD1, and absent DNA this call remains unverified. TRBV23-1 is recorded as an ORF, its role being uncertain. CDR3 length equals 17 residues. CDR3 in amino acids: CASSQNSTGRSGNTIYF.

The chain joins TRBV15 to TRBJ1-1; with no DNA, the TCRdb D assignment of TRBD1 cannot be verified. The CDR3 has 17 amino acids. The V gene's germline CDR1 is LNHNV and CDR2 YYDKDF (reference sequence). CDR3 protein: CATSRTGLNHMNTEAFF.

This chain links TRBV4-2 with TRBJ2-3. Germline CDR1 and CDR2: LGHNA and YNFKEQ. This CDR3 is built from 16 residues. CDR3 protein: CASSTHLEPGTDTQYF.

The V call is TRBV7-9, the J call TRBJ2-1; absent DNA, TCRdb's TRBD1 call cannot be checked. The CDR3 totals 17 residues. Per germline, CDR1 SEHNR and CDR2 FQNEAQ (reference sequence). CDR3 amino acids: CASSLGPTGSSYNEQFF.

The chain recombines TRBV7-7 with TRBJ1-1. The CDR3 is made up of 13 amino acids. Germline CDR1 reads SSHAT; CDR2 reads FNYEAQ (reference sequence). The CDR3 protein is CASSSGRNTEAFF.

This chain links TRBV15 with TRBJ1-4. This CDR3 is 15 amino acids long. Looked up from germline, CDR1 is LNHNV and CDR2 is YYDKDF (reference sequence). This CDR3 reads CATGPGIVTNENLFF. The entire variable domain, with the rest obtained from reference TRBV15 and TRBJ1-4, is as follows: DAMVIQNPRYQVTQFGKPVTLSCSQTLNHNVMYWYQQKSSQAPKLLFHYYDKDFNNEADTPDNFQSRRPNTSFCFLDIRSPGLGDTAMYLCATGPGIVTNENLFFGSGTQLSVL.

The chain combines TRBV27 with TRBJ2-7. Germline V CDR1 and CDR2: MNHEY, SMNVEV (reference sequence). This CDR3 spans 14 amino acids. CDR3 region: CASSIAGVGYEQYF.

The V call is TRBV5-5, the J call TRBJ2-7; TCRdb's D gene call, TRBD1, goes unchecked for lack of DNA. In germline, CDR1 is SGHKS, CDR2 YYEKEE (reference sequence). This CDR3 region has 14 residues. The CDR3 loop is CASSFMTGAYEQYF.

This sequence joins TRBV12-3 or TRBV12-4 and TRBJ2-5; without DNA, the TCRdb call of TRBD2 cannot be checked. There are 15 residues in the CDR3. Here the CDR3 reads CASSLLTSAQETQYF.

The chain uses TRBV6-5 and TRBJ2-7; TCRdb's D call, TRBD2, is unchecked because there is no DNA. Germline CDR1 MNHEY, CDR2 SVGAGI. The CDR3 covers 14 residues. The CDR3 sequence is CASSYAERGYEQYF.

This chain connects TRBV5-1 to TRBJ2-2. The CDR3 has 16 residues. Germline V gene data show CDR1 as SGHRS and CDR2 as YFSETQ. CDR3 loop: CASSLVGIANTGELFF.

The gene calls are TRBV27 and TRBJ1-2; TCRdb's D call of TRBD1 is untestable without DNA. CDR3 length: 13 amino acids. Germline lookup yields CDR1 MNHEY and CDR2 SMNVEV (reference sequence). Here the CDR3 reads CASGDRPSYGYTF.

The chain joins TRBV5-5 to TRBJ2-1; TCRdb outputs TRBD1, but without DNA this stays unchecked. The germline V gene has CDR1 SGHKS and CDR2 YYEKEE (reference sequence). The CDR3 has 16 residues. The CDR3: CASSTTGGGSYNEQFF.